This TCR beta chain comes out of a study of blood T cell repertoires in COVID-19. About the study: Samples came from the United States, Italy and Spain, spanning acute and convalescent COVID-19. The cDNA or gDNA used as material had been derived from T cells, B-cell-depleted T cells, or PBMCs.

Trimming stripped 4 bases from V and 5 bases from J, with 10 bases between. The CDR3 sequence is 14 residues long. CDR1 and CDR2 from the germline V gene are SGHNT and YYREEE (reference sequence). Source study methods: Reference gene primer amplification in the assay estimated nucleated cell counts. TCRdb's copy holds only in-frame clones and misses some; the assay was immunoSEQ multiplex PCR. V and J calls and clone size come straight from that table; D and trimming were deduced from the DNA. Counted here are 200,000 to 300,000 clones, about 88% occurring once; the ten biggest clones make up roughly 2%.

The sample comprised peripheral blood. The J gene is TRBJ1-6, the V gene TRBV5-4; D ambiguous. The receptor comes from a man aged 30 to 45 with active or convalescent COVID-19. CDR3 nucleotides: TGTGCCAGCAGCACCGGGAGTAATAATTCACCCCTCCACTTT. Translation gives CASSTGSNNSPLHF. Looking up the rest from reference TRBV5-4 and TRBJ1-6 gives the full variable domain: ETGVTQSPTHLIKTRGQQVTLRCSSQSGHNTVSWYQQALGQGPQFIFQYYREEENGRGNFPPRFSGLQFPNYSSELNVNALELDDSALYLCASSTGSNNSPLHFGNGTRLTVT.